This TCR beta chain was captured in a study of blood T cell repertoires in COVID-19 (dated by TCRdb to the early 2020s). Background for the entire study: Collaborator samples came from the United States, Italy and Spain and covered acute and convalescent phases of COVID-19. The material from the prospective study consisted of cDNA or gDNA derived from T cells, B-cell-depleted T cells, or PBMCs. The dataset comprised deeply sampled blood TCRbeta repertoires from subjects exposed to, actively infected with, or recovered from COVID-19. The repertoires were released in a freely available public database intended as a resource for research on the immune response to SARS-CoV-2. The samples were drawn from the first 160 participants of the ongoing ImmuneRACE study and from 1,254 subjects provided by 6 global collaborators. Where available, HLA class I and class II types were taken from metadata supplied by the sample provider and were not determined by assay-based typing. A de-identified subject ID, COVID-19 status, age in years and sex were almost always included in the sample metadata. Overall study results and their limits: Clinical and demographic metadata were provided uncurated, with the amount varying by source and participant.

Participants in the prospective study were aged roughly 18 to 90 years, lived in about two dozen United States geographic areas, and enrolled through a virtual design. In the prospective study, participants were assigned to cohorts based on the clinical history participants reported in a screening survey and a study questionnaire. In the prospective study, whole blood, serum and a nasopharyngeal or oropharyngeal swab were collected from each participant by mobile phlebotomists. Additional blood draws and questionnaires over an approximately 2-month period could optionally be provided by prospective study participants. Before DNA extraction, prospective study blood samples were shipped either frozen or at room temperature. V has 1 base trimmed and J has 3 bases trimmed; junction bases matching no gene number 8. Its CDR3 holds 17 amino acids, cysteine through phenylalanine. CDR3 DNA is the only sequence kept; it has 51 bases, read in frame from the first base. The germline V gene encodes CDR1 LNHNV and CDR2 YYDKDF (reference sequence).

This clone was observed a few times. This clone's antigen is unknown. No per-base quality is available; no much larger clone lies one base away. TCRbeta CDR3 regions were amplified from genomic DNA using the immunoSEQ Assay, a bias-controlled multiplex PCR. Concerning the study's data processing: The number of nucleated cells in each sample was estimated from the amplification of reference gene primers within the assay. To quantify the absolute abundance of each unique TCRbeta CDR3 rearrangement, sequence reads were collapsed and filtered. For each sample, productive Simpson clonality was calculated as the square root of Simpson's diversity index over productive rearrangements. Entries here come from immuneACCESS through TCRdb and include only in-frame sequences with V and J called. Some clones fail to appear in such tables; in the studies checked, an unresolved V gene covers under half of the shortfall, and the cause of the remainder is unknown. The D gene and trimming were derived from the DNA, and the V and J assignments and clone size from that table. The sample table records 300,000 to 500,000 clones; approximately 88% of these occur just once. Together, the top ten hold 0.9% to 1% of the sample.

The receptor was isolated from a woman aged 30 to 39 with acute COVID-19. Material for sequencing was PBMCs or T cells enriched from blood (not recorded which). The chain employs TRBV15 and TRBJ2-5, with 10 junctional bases fitting TRBD1. The CDR3 region has the sequence CATSRARGQGREETQYF. In nucleotides, the sequence is TGTGCCACCAGCAGAGCTAGGGGACAGGGGAGGGAAGAGACCCAGTACTTC. With the portions outside the CDR3 filled from the reference TRBV15 and TRBJ2-5 genes, the complete variable region becomes DAMVIQNPRYQVTQFGKPVTLSCSQTLNHNVMYWYQQKSSQAPKLLFHYYDKDFNNEADTPDNFQSRRPNTSFCFLDIRSPGLGDTAMYLCATSRARGQGREETQYFGPGTRLLVL.